Below, 28 T cell receptor beta chains from the same sample are listed, as sequenced in a study of post-analysis software for immune sequencing data. Study results and limitations: Roughly five TRBV segments were significantly more frequent in patients than in controls. TRBV5-6, TRBV5-1 and TRBV20-1 were among these segments.

Antigen specificity for these receptors is unknown. Built from TCR beta cDNA, the libraries had unique molecular identifiers in them. TCRdb independently ran MiXCR on the PCR reads; one entry per CDR3 protein. Of hundreds of thousands of distinct CDR3 sequences listed, over 35% were seen once; the top ten hold around 10%. Specimen: blood. These receptors came from a girl between 10 and 17 years old with multiple sclerosis.

The table lists this clonotype with a few counts. The chain recombines TRBV5-1 with TRBJ2-3; the D is unclear. The CDR3 spans 12 residues. V gave up 1 base and J gave up 10 bases, with 10 bases separating them. The germline gives CDR1 SGHRS, CDR2 YFSETQ. Here the CDR3 DNA reads TGCGCCAGCAGCTTGTCTGGACCGCCGCAGTATTTT. Amino acid sequence: CASSLSGPPQYF.

This clonotype has just a few counts. This chain joins TRBV29-1 and TRBJ2-7; 10 bases match TRBD1. From germline, CDR1 is SQVTM and CDR2 ANQGSEA. V lost 4 bases and J lost 3; bases outside the gene matches: 6. The CDR3 length is 14 residues. The CDR3 coding sequence is TGCAGCGTTGTACTAGGGACAGGGGTCTACGAGCAGTACTTC. This encodes CSVVLGTGVYEQYF.

This chain joins TRBV7-6 and TRBJ2-5, with D possibly matching TRBD1 (5 bases). The CDR3 has 15 residues. Germline values: CDR1 SGHVS, CDR2 FNYEAQ. Trimming took off 1 base at V and 11 bases at J, with 20 bases between the two ends. The CDR3 spells CASSLGPGLRNEQYF. The DNA for the CDR3 is TGTGCCAGCAGCTTAGGTCCAGGGCTCCGGAATGAGCAGTACTTC.

This clonotype has only a few counts. The rearrangement joins TRBV29-1 to TRBJ2-7; D is perhaps TRBD2 (6 bases). The CDR3 covers 15 residues. Germline CDR1 SQVTM, CDR2 ANQGSEA. The V and J ends lost 7 bases and 1 base respectively, with 20 bases between them. The CDR3 reads CSAGPTGTASYEQYF. In DNA form, the CDR3 reads TGCAGCGCCGGCCCAACCGGGACTGCATCCTACGAGCAGTACTTC.

The genes are TRBV13 and TRBJ2-7; a weak D match, TRBD2 (5 bases). The CDR3 contains 14 residues. V gave up 2 bases and J gave up 0 bases, with 8 bases separating them. The V gene's germline CDR1 is PRHDT and CDR2 FYEKMQ (reference sequence). The CDR3 here is CASSLTGFSYEQYF. CDR3 DNA: TGTGCCAGCAGCTTAACGGGATTCTCCTACGAGCAGTACTTC.

A few counts support this clonotype. This chain connects TRBV29-1 to TRBJ2-5; no firm D call. Germline V gives CDR1 SQVTM, CDR2 ANQGSEA. V lost 7 bases and J 5 bases, leaving 17 bases between the germline ends. The CDR3 spans 13 residues. CDR3: CSGRVLGKETQYF. CDR3 sequence (DNA): TGCAGCGGACGAGTCCTGGGCAAGGAGACCCAGTACTTC.

A single count supports this clonotype. The chain couples TRBV5-1 to TRBJ1-4; TRBD1 aligns across 7 bases. The CDR3 loop spans 15 amino acids. V gave up 0 bases and J gave up 6 bases; unmatched junction bases: 5. Germline CDR1 reads SGHRS; CDR2 reads YFSETQ. CDR3 amino acids: CASSLAGQLDEKLFF. CDR3 in DNA: TGCGCCAGCAGCTTGGCGGGACAGCTGGATGAAAAACTGTTTTTT.

The rearrangement joins TRBV20-1 to TRBJ2-5, with 8 bases lining up with TRBD2. The DNA matches TRBJ2-7 better at its end, which makes the J call doubtful. From germline, CDR1 is DFQATT and CDR2 SNEGSKA (reference sequence). The CDR3 has 15 amino acids. The CDR3 here is CSASWTGTSSYEQYF. DNA of the CDR3: TGCAGTGCCAGCTGGACCGGGACTAGCTCCTACGAGCAGTACTTC.

This clonotype was seen a handful of times. CDR3 loop: CASTWGQNPRETQYF. CDR3 DNA sequence: TGTGCCAGCACCTGGGGACAGAATCCTCGAGAGACCCAGTACTTC. The chain uses TRBV6-2 or TRBV6-3 and TRBJ2-5, with 7 bases that match TRBD1. Germline V gene lookup returns CDR1 MNHEY and CDR2 SVGEGT. With V trimmed by 7 bases and J by 4 bases, 12 bases remained unmatched. The CDR3 extends over 15 amino acids.

This chain connects TRBV6-1 to TRBJ2-3; a possible D gene is TRBD2 (5 bases). Trimming left V 4 bases short and J 4 bases short, with 21 bases between. CDR1 is MNHNS, CDR2 SASEGT, per germline. This CDR3 has 17 residues. The CDR3 here is CASSVSRMREGSDTQYF. In DNA form, the CDR3 reads TGTGCCAGCAGTGTATCTAGGATGAGAGAGGGCTCAGATACGCAGTATTTT.

The rearrangement uses TRBV7-2 and TRBJ2-7; 10 nucleotides align to TRBD2. Germline CDR1 SGHTA, CDR2 FQGNSA. Trimming took 1 base from V and 2 from J; bases not matched to a gene: 2. The CDR3 sequence is 15 residues long. The CDR3 coding sequence is TGTGCCAGCAGCTTAGACGGACTAGCGGCCTACGAGCAGTACTTC. It specifies CASSLDGLAAYEQYF.

This clonotype appeared a few times. The chain links TRBV10-3 to TRBJ2-1; TRBD2 is a possible D gene (5 bases). There are 14 residues in the CDR3. V was pared by 2 bases and J by 4 bases, with 9 bases between. CDR1 and CDR2 from the germline V gene are ENHRY and SYGVKD. The CDR3 bases are TGTGCCATCAGTGAGAATAGCGATTACAATGAGCAGTTCTTC. The encoded protein is CAISENSDYNEQFF.

The rearrangement uses TRBV5-1 and TRBJ2-5, with TRBD1 identical over 8 bases. J was trimmed by 2 bases and V by 2 bases; bases with no gene match: 5. The CDR3 totals 15 residues. Germline V gives CDR1 SGHRS, CDR2 YFSETQ. The DNA for the CDR3 is TGCGCCAGCAGCTTCCAGGGGGCTACTCAAGAGACCCAGTACTTC. Residues: CASSFQGATQETQYF.

The chain employs TRBV5-1 and TRBJ2-5, with D tentatively TRBD1 or TRBD2 (5 bases each). Trimming took 0 bases from V and 7 from J, leaving 10 bases between them. CDR3 length: 13 residues. CDR1 SGHRS and CDR2 YFSETQ come from the germline V gene. Here the CDR3 reads CASSLGDERTQYF. CDR3 nucleotide sequence: TGCGCCAGCAGCTTGGGGGACGAGAGGACCCAGTACTTC.

The CDR3: CASSLFGYSYEQYF. CDR3 nucleotide sequence: TGTGCCAGCAGTTTATTTGGATACTCCTACGAGCAGTACTTC. The chain links TRBV28 to TRBJ2-7, with unresolved D. Per the germline V gene, CDR1 is MDHEN and CDR2 is SYDVKM. Trimming removed 1 base at V and 0 bases at J, with 7 bases between. The CDR3 totals 14 residues.

This chain connects TRBV5-1 to TRBJ2-1; TRBD2 aligns across 7 bases. In germline, CDR1 is SGHRS, CDR2 YFSETQ. The CDR3 consists of 16 residues. The V and J ends lost 4 bases and 4 bases, in that order; junction bases with no gene match: 11. CDR3 in amino acids: CASSPGGRGRYNEQFF. As DNA, the CDR3 is TGCGCCAGCAGCCCCGGCGGGAGAGGTCGGTACAATGAGCAGTTCTTC.

The V and J genes are TRBV29-1 and TRBJ1-5; 10 bases map to TRBD1. CDR1 SQVTM and CDR2 ANQGSEA come from the germline V gene. The CDR3 sequence is 15 residues long. Unmatched junction bases numbered 8, after V lost 5 bases and J lost 4 bases. The CDR3, as DNA: TGCAGCGTTACGACAGGGGGCGGTAGGAATCAGCCCCAGCATTTT. This translates into CSVTTGGGRNQPQHF.

V is TRBV20-1 and J is TRBJ1-5; no firm D call. Trimming removed 3 bases at V and 3 bases at J, with 15 bases between. This CDR3 contains 15 residues. CDR1 is DFQATT, CDR2 SNEGSKA, per germline (reference sequence). The DNA of the CDR3 is TGCAGTGCTAGCCGCGAGAACTCAATCAATCAGCCCCAGCATTTT. Its protein is CSASRENSINQPQHF.

The rearrangement joins TRBV10-3 to TRBJ2-2; 7 bases are a match to TRBD1. V dropped 6 bases and J dropped 1; count of bases not matched to a gene: 5. The CDR3 runs to 15 residues. Looked up from germline, CDR1 is ENHRY and CDR2 is SYGVKD. This CDR3 reads CAISLRQGNTGELFF. In nucleotides, the CDR3 is TGTGCCATCAGCCTGCGACAGGGGAACACCGGGGAGCTGTTTTTT.

The chain employs TRBV20-1 and TRBJ2-7; D remains unclear. V gave up 4 bases and J gave up 0 bases, with 7 bases separating them. The CDR3 consists of 12 residues. Per the germline V gene, CDR1 is DFQATT and CDR2 is SNEGSKA (reference sequence). For the CDR3, the DNA is TGCAGTGCTATGCGGAGCTCCTACGAGCAGTACTTC. Encoded protein: CSAMRSSYEQYF.

The genes are TRBV29-1 and TRBJ1-5, with 7 bases lining up with TRBD1. The CDR3 runs 12 residues. Germline trimming cut 5 bases from V and 4 bases from J; bases unmatched to any gene: 2. In germline, CDR1 is SQVTM, CDR2 ANQGSEA. The CDR3 sequence is CSVKQGNQPQHF. In DNA, the CDR3 is TGCAGCGTTAAACAGGGGAATCAGCCCCAGCATTTT.

As DNA, the CDR3 is TGTGCCAGCAGTGGATACTACGAGCAGTACTTC. Its protein product is CASSGYYEQYF. The chain recombines TRBV28 with TRBJ2-7; D remains ambiguous. The CDR3 length is 11 residues. With 5 bases removed from V and 3 bases from J, the gap between germline ends came to 5 bases. Germline values: CDR1 MDHEN, CDR2 SYDVKM.

This clonotype was counted ten times or more. The gene calls are TRBV12-3 or TRBV12-4 and TRBJ2-5; maybe TRBD1 (6 bases). Trimming removed 4 bases at V and 11 bases at J, with 11 bases between. The CDR3 runs 11 residues. In DNA form, the CDR3 reads TGTGCCAGCAGTTCTCAGGGGAAACAGTACTTC. Protein product: CASSSQGKQYF.

Only a few counts were recorded for this clonotype. The V and J genes are TRBV15 and TRBJ2-5; D uncertain. The CDR3 has 14 amino acids. CDR1 LNHNV and CDR2 YYDKDF come from the germline V gene (reference sequence). Deletions cut 0 bases from V and 5 bases from J, with 10 bases between. The CDR3 region has the DNA TGTGCCACCAGCAGAGATTCTACAGCCGAGACCCAGTACTTC. Translated: CATSRDSTAETQYF.

This chain connects TRBV20-1 to TRBJ2-7, with 9 bases aligning to TRBD1. With V trimmed by 4 bases and J by 7 bases, 2 bases remained unmatched. Germline CDR1 is DFQATT and CDR2 is SNEGSKA (reference sequence). CDR3 length: 11 amino acids. This chain's CDR3 is CSANRGLEQYF. In DNA form, the CDR3 reads TGCAGTGCTAACAGGGGGCTGGAGCAGTACTTC.

This clonotype was detected only a few times. This chain uses TRBV4-3 with TRBJ2-5, with TRBD1 matching over 10 bases. V trimming: 5 bases; J trimming: 3 bases; junction bases outside the gene matches: 3. The CDR3 extends over 14 amino acids. Germline loops: CDR1 LGHNA, CDR2 YSLEER. CDR3: CASSVGTGEETQYF. The CDR3 coding sequence is TGCGCCAGCAGCGTAGGGACAGGGGAAGAGACCCAGTACTTC.

This chain connects TRBV28 to TRBJ1-6; 10 bases line up with TRBD1. From germline, CDR1 is MDHEN and CDR2 SYDVKM. V gave up 3 bases and J gave up 7 bases; unmatched junction bases: 3. The CDR3 loop spans 15 amino acids. CDR3 DNA sequence: TGTGCCAGCAGTTTGACAGGGGGCGGGAATTCACCCCTCCACTTT. As protein: CASSLTGGGNSPLHF. The full variable domain, rest sourced from reference TRBV28 and TRBJ1-6, is DVKVTQSSRYLVKRTGEKVFLECVQDMDHENMFWYRQDPGLGLRLIYFSYDVKMKEKGDIPEGYSVSREKKERFSLILESASTNQTSMYLCASSLTGGGNSPLHFGNGTRLTVT.

V is TRBV6-2 or TRBV6-3 and J is TRBJ1-2; a possible D gene is TRBD1 (5 bases). CDR1 and CDR2 from the germline V gene are MNHEY and SVGEGT. The V end lost 3 bases, the J end lost 4 bases, and 15 bases lay between the germline ends. The CDR3 length is 15 residues. Here the CDR3 DNA reads TGTGCCAGCAGTTATGTAGGGGCCGGCGCCTATGGCTACACCTTC. Amino acid sequence: CASSYVGAGAYGYTF.